A single sample is the source of the 22 T cell receptor beta chains below, sequenced in a study of cytomegalovirus exposure and HLA in healthy donors. The PCR employed 60 Vbeta primers together with 13 Jbeta primers. This table comes from immunoSEQ multiplex PCR, and its TCRdb copy is limited to in-frame clones, with some not included. There are fewer than 250,000 clones in the sample; approximately 80% occur only once, and 13% to 15% lies in the top ten. Sequenced sample: PBMCs. These TCRs come from a woman between 25 and 40 years old in good health and CMV-seropositive.

The genes are TRBV7-2 and TRBJ2-7, with D possibly TRBD2 on 6 matching bases. Trimming cost V 2 bases and J 2 bases, with 16 bases left between them. The CDR3 runs to 16 residues. CDR1 and CDR2 from the germline V gene are SGHTA and FQGNSA. CDR3 coding DNA: TGTGCCAGCAGCTTACCCGGGGGTCCTTTCACCTACGAGCAGTACTTC. Protein product: CASSLPGGPFTYEQYF.

The chain uses TRBV29-1 and TRBJ2-2, with D possibly TRBD2 on 5 matching bases. Trimming shortened V by 8 bases and J by 3 bases, and 13 bases separated the two germline ends. The CDR3 is made up of 13 amino acids. The germline gives CDR1 SQVTM, CDR2 ANQGSEA. The CDR3 here is CSFMRADTGELFF. CDR3 bases: TGCAGCTTTATGAGGGCGGACACCGGGGAGCTGTTTTTT.

This clone appeared a single time. The chain uses TRBV28 and TRBJ1-2; TRBD1 agrees at 9 bases. Germline loops: CDR1 MDHEN, CDR2 SYDVKM. The J segment lost 8 bases and the V segment lost 6 bases, leaving 7 bases of the junction unmatched. CDR3 length: 13 amino acids. CDR3 protein: CASRQDRGLGYTF. DNA of the CDR3: TGTGCCAGCAGACAAGACAGGGGGTTAGGCTACACCTTC.

The V call is TRBV4-3, the J call TRBJ2-2; D not certain. CDR1 is LGHNA and CDR2 is YSLEER in the germline V gene. V was pared by 0 bases and J by 7 bases, with 9 bases between. CDR3 length: 14 amino acids. The CDR3 nucleotides read TGCGCCAGCAGCCAAGATAAGCAGGACGGGGAGCTGTTTTTT. Translated, it gives CASSQDKQDGELFF.

The V and J genes are TRBV6-1 and TRBJ1-2; 7 nucleotides match TRBD1. With V trimmed by 6 bases and J by 10 bases, 5 bases remained unmatched. In germline, CDR1 is MNHNS, CDR2 SASEGT. The CDR3 has 11 amino acids. Here the CDR3 reads CASSQTGPYTF. In nucleotides, the CDR3 is TGTGCCAGCAGCCAGACAGGGCCCTACACCTTC.

The chain uses TRBV28 and TRBJ2-2; TRBD1 agrees at 9 bases. This CDR3 region has 15 residues. The ends lost 6 bases at V and 2 bases at J; junction bases unmatched: 4. Germline V CDR1 and CDR2: MDHEN, SYDVKM. In DNA, the CDR3 is TGTGCCAGCAGGGAGGGACAGGGAAACACCGGGGAGCTGTTTTTT. It codes for CASREGQGNTGELFF.

The rearrangement links TRBV5-4 to TRBJ1-2, with TRBD1 matching 8 bases. CDR3 length equals 16 residues. J lost 8 bases, V lost 0 bases, and 12 bases had no gene match. CDR1 is SGHNT, CDR2 YYREEE, per germline (reference sequence). CDR3 coding DNA: TGTGCCAGCAGCTTGGGGGATCAACAGGGGGTCAGAGGCTACACCTTC. Protein product: CASSLGDQQGVRGYTF. Drawing the rest from reference TRBV5-4 and TRBJ1-2, the complete variable domain is ETGVTQSPTHLIKTRGQQVTLRCSSQSGHNTVSWYQQALGQGPQFIFQYYREEENGRGNFPPRFSGLQFPNYSSELNVNALELDDSALYLCASSLGDQQGVRGYTFGSGTRLTVV.

This chain uses TRBV11-2 with TRBJ1-5; D not certain. Trimming stripped 0 bases from V and 5 bases from J, with 8 bases between. CDR1 and CDR2 (germline): SGHAT, FQNNGV. This CDR3 contains 14 residues. CDR3: CASSLDGQDQPQHF. The CDR3 DNA sequence: TGTGCCAGCAGCTTAGATGGGCAGGATCAGCCCCAGCATTTT.

The chain employs TRBV2 and TRBJ2-3; D is unresolved. This CDR3 has 12 residues. CDR1 is SNHLY, CDR2 FYNNEI, per germline. With 6 bases removed from V and 6 bases from J, the gap between germline ends came to 10 bases. The CDR3 DNA reads as TGTGCCAGCAGCCCCAGAAGTGATACGCAGTATTTT. Translated: CASSPRSDTQYF.

The chain is built from TRBV6-5 and TRBJ1-2, with TRBD1 identical over 7 bases. The junction had 9 bases not matched to a gene; V was cut back by 6 bases and J by 8 bases. The CDR3 length is 13 residues. Germline V lookup: CDR1 MNHEY, CDR2 SVGAGI. The chain's CDR3 is CASSERGQEGYTF. CDR3 coding DNA: TGTGCCAGCAGCGAGAGGGGGCAGGAGGGCTACACCTTC.

The chain has TRBV30 and TRBJ1-4; D not resolved. CDR3 length: 15 amino acids. CDR1 is GTSNPN and CDR2 is SVGIG in the germline V gene (reference sequence). V was trimmed by 1 base and J by 5 bases, leaving 14 bases between them. CDR3 DNA sequence: TGTGCCTGGAGTGGCAGGCCAGCCCTGAATGAAAAACTGTTTTTT. This encodes CAWSGRPALNEKLFF.

This rearrangement joins TRBV27 to TRBJ2-5; D not certain. The end of the DNA fits TRBJ2-7 better, so the J call may be wrong. The CDR3 covers 11 residues. Germline V CDR1 and CDR2: MNHEY, SMNVEV (reference sequence). CDR3 sequence reads: CASSPRYEQYF. CDR3 bases: TGTGCCAGCAGTCCGCGTTACGAGCAGTACTTC.

This sequence joins TRBV30 and TRBJ1-1; D is perhaps TRBD1 (5 bases). The V and J ends lost 0 bases and 3 bases respectively, with 17 bases between them. The CDR3 has 16 amino acids. Germline V gene sequence: CDR1 GTSNPN, CDR2 SVGIG (reference sequence). CDR3 in DNA: TGTGCCTGGAGTGTACAGGTTAGGCGGCGCGACACTGAAGCTTTCTTT. It encodes CAWSVQVRRRDTEAFF.

The chain uses TRBV10-3 and TRBJ1-2, with 8 bases fitting TRBD1. Germline assignment: CDR1 ENHRY and CDR2 SYGVKD. The CDR3 is 16 residues long. Trimming cost V 6 bases and J 1 base; bases outside gene matches: 10. The CDR3 nucleotides are TGTGCCATCAGGCAGACCCCGACAGGGGATAACTATGGCTACACCTTC. Translating gives CAIRQTPTGDNYGYTF.

The rearrangement uses TRBV5-4 and TRBJ2-1, with D possibly matching TRBD2 (6 bases). Trimming took off 4 bases at V and 6 bases at J, with 17 bases between the two ends. There are 15 residues in the CDR3. Germline-derived CDR1 and CDR2 are SGHNT and YYREEE (reference sequence). The CDR3 DNA reads TGTGCCAGCAGCGACGGGCCGAGGAGGGGCAATGAGCAGTTCTTC. Protein: CASSDGPRRGNEQFF.

This rearrangement joins TRBV10-3 to TRBJ2-7; 10 nucleotides match TRBD2. CDR3 length equals 13 residues. Per the germline V gene, CDR1 is ENHRY and CDR2 is SYGVKD. V was clipped by 5 bases and J by 6 bases; unmatched bases: 4. Here the CDR3 DNA reads TGTGCCATCAGTACGGGACTAGCGTCCGAGCAGTACTTC. Amino acid sequence: CAISTGLASEQYF.

This clone was recorded once. The chain couples TRBV6-1 to TRBJ1-1; 8 nucleotides match TRBD1. CDR3 length: 14 amino acids. From germline, CDR1 is MNHNS and CDR2 SASEGT. V lost 5 bases to trimming and J lost 2 bases; unmatched junction nucleotides: 4. CDR3 bases: TGTGCCAGCAGTAGACAGGGGTCCAACACTGAAGCTTTCTTT. Its translation is CASSRQGSNTEAFF.

The V and J genes are TRBV5-1 and TRBJ2-5; no definite D call. The V gene's germline CDR1 is SGHRS and CDR2 YFSETQ. Trimming pared 0 bases from V and 2 bases from J, leaving 5 bases between. The CDR3 runs to 13 residues. The CDR3 sequence is CASSLALQETQYF. CDR3 bases: TGCGCCAGCAGCTTGGCCCTACAAGAGACCCAGTACTTC.

The chain joins TRBV10-3 to TRBJ1-2; 9 bases map to TRBD1. Unmatched junction bases numbered 4, after V lost 6 bases and J lost 8 bases. CDR3 length equals 12 residues. Germline CDR1 is ENHRY and CDR2 is SYGVKD. This CDR3 reads CAIRQGAEGYTF. For the CDR3, the DNA is TGTGCCATCAGACAGGGGGCGGAGGGCTACACCTTC.

The rearrangement joins TRBV18 to TRBJ1-1, with D perhaps matching TRBD1 (5 bases). Trimming shortened V by 3 bases and J by 1 base, and 9 bases separated the two germline ends. The CDR3 is made up of 14 amino acids. Germline V gene sequence: CDR1 KGHSH, CDR2 LQKENI. The CDR3, as DNA: TGTGCCAGCTCACCCGACAGAGGGAACACTGAAGCTTTCTTT. This translates into CASSPDRGNTEAFF.

This clone has a single count. The CDR3 here is CASKETSPTGELFF. CDR3 nucleotides: TGTGCCAGCAAAGAGACTAGTCCCACCGGGGAGCTGTTTTTT. The chain has TRBV27 and TRBJ2-2, with D perhaps TRBD2 (6 bases). From germline, CDR1 is MNHEY and CDR2 SMNVEV (reference sequence). The V end was cut by 7 bases, the J end by 4 bases, with 13 bases between. The CDR3 runs to 14 residues.

The gene calls are TRBV5-4 and TRBJ1-2; D gene ambiguous. The CDR3 contains 13 residues. Germline assignment: CDR1 SGHNT and CDR2 YYREEE (reference sequence). The V end lost 2 bases, the J end lost 4 bases, and 9 bases lay between the germline ends. The CDR3 nucleotides read TGTGCCAGCAGCTTTGACATAGGCTATGGCTACACCTTC. This encodes CASSFDIGYGYTF.